Listed below are T cell receptor beta chains from one sample, sequenced in a study of CD8+ T cells in alopecia areata. Repertoires were generated with immunoSEQ multiplex PCR, while TCRdb's copy carries only in-frame clones and drops some. The table lists some 110,000 clones, roughly three fifths of them singletons. The material sequenced was CD8+ T cells sorted from blood, taken at week 24, from a patient treated with tofacitinib. These receptors were obtained from a human donor with alopecia areata. The conserved cysteine and the conserved F or W are not part of the CDR3 here. Each record gives: V gene, J gene, CDR3 protein.

V gene: TRBV10-3; J gene: TRBJ2-5; CDR3 protein: AIRLDGVQETQY
V gene: TRBV7-9; J gene: TRBJ1-1; CDR3 protein: ASTGTGDTEAF
V gene: TRBV5-6; J gene: TRBJ1-2; CDR3 protein: ASSFWAGGGGYT
V gene: TRBV27; J gene: TRBJ2-5; CDR3 protein: ASSSAQRRQETQY
V gene: TRBV7-6; J gene: TRBJ2-5; CDR3 protein: ASSGRDGPNLGGETQY
V gene: TRBV19; J gene: TRBJ2-5; CDR3 protein: ASSTPTGEEETQY
V gene: TRBV30; J gene: TRBJ2-1; CDR3 protein: AWNRLAGVHNEQF
V gene: TRBV10-3; J gene: TRBJ1-2; CDR3 protein: AISDSELNGYT
V gene: TRBV18; J gene: TRBJ2-7; CDR3 protein: ASSPSGGVSYEQY
V gene: TRBV5-6; J gene: TRBJ2-7; CDR3 protein: ASSSLTGTSGGRSHEQY
V gene: TRBV9; J gene: TRBJ2-2; CDR3 protein: ASSVVGQDTGELF
V gene: TRBV29-1; J gene: TRBJ2-2; CDR3 protein: SVEDPQGGGELF
V gene: TRBV29-1; J gene: TRBJ2-7; CDR3 protein: SVEDREGLHEQY
V gene: TRBV5-6; J gene: TRBJ1-6; CDR3 protein: ASSLGDRVYSPLH
V gene: TRBV11-2; J gene: TRBJ2-7; CDR3 protein: ASSQEGTGEGYEQY
V gene: TRBV9; J gene: TRBJ1-1; CDR3 protein: ASSVEAQGYTEAF
V gene: TRBV27; J gene: TRBJ1-1; CDR3 protein: ATLVGRQAF
V gene: TRBV15; J gene: TRBJ2-1; CDR3 protein: ATSREALSYNEQF
V gene: TRBV5-1; J gene: TRBJ2-1; CDR3 protein: ASSLPSGGAYEQF
V gene: TRBV29-1; J gene: TRBJ1-2; CDR3 protein: SVEKGGAGYGYT
V gene: TRBV4-3; J gene: TRBJ2-7; CDR3 protein: ASSQEGGGLYEQY
V gene: TRBV5-6; J gene: TRBJ2-7; CDR3 protein: ASQDDYEQY
V gene: TRBV5-5; J gene: TRBJ2-7; CDR3 protein: ASSTGQGRTYEQY
V gene: TRBV30; J gene: TRBJ1-3; CDR3 protein: AWTGVNSGNTIY
V gene: TRBV5-6; J gene: TRBJ2-3; CDR3 protein: ASSFPGGRNTDTQY
V gene: TRBV4-2; J gene: TRBJ2-7; CDR3 protein: ASSPKRGGLYEQY
V gene: TRBV29-1; J gene: TRBJ2-5; CDR3 protein: SVERSHEDIETQY
V gene: TRBV7-2; J gene: TRBJ1-6; CDR3 protein: ASSQYLEGDSPLH
V gene: TRBV4-1; J gene: TRBJ2-7; CDR3 protein: ASSLTGSEQY
V gene: TRBV30; J gene: TRBJ2-7; CDR3 protein: AWSVLRGGEQY
V gene: TRBV6-5; J gene: TRBJ1-2; CDR3 protein: ASSTGLYGYT
V gene: TRBV9; J gene: TRBJ1-5; CDR3 protein: ASSLGTDSNQPQH
V gene: TRBV7-2; J gene: TRBJ2-5; CDR3 protein: ASSLPLGGRRETQY
V gene: TRBV29-1; J gene: TRBJ2-7; CDR3 protein: SVEDPGQSYEQY
V gene: TRBV5-1; J gene: TRBJ2-1; CDR3 protein: ASSRDRVDEQF
V gene: TRBV5-6; J gene: TRBJ1-1; CDR3 protein: ASSLDAGAEAF
V gene: TRBV4-1; J gene: TRBJ1-2; CDR3 protein: ASSRPHQVYGYT
V gene: TRBV9; J gene: TRBJ2-7; CDR3 protein: ASSAGQGSGAYEQY
V gene: TRBV6-5; J gene: TRBJ1-1; CDR3 protein: ASSPGQGHTEAF
V gene: TRBV19; J gene: TRBJ1-2; CDR3 protein: ASKNRDSGYGYT
V gene: TRBV19; J gene: TRBJ1-6; CDR3 protein: ASSEGTWGNSPLH